A selection of T cell receptor beta chains follows, all from one sample in a study of identical twins' blood T cells. TCRdb reprocessed the 5' RACE reads via MiXCR and lists one record per CDR3 protein. The sample has around 380,000 distinct CDR3 sequences, 25% to 35% seen once. The source material was PBMCs. Receptors were obtained from a woman aged 18 to 49 in good health. Each CDR3 is given with its conserved first and last residue. The D gene is left open where the match is weak. Expanded clones get a size class; other rows say once, few or many, or leave the size out.

D: .; J: TRBJ1-5; V: TRBV20-1; size: .; DNA: TGCAGTGCTAAAACCGGGACGTCTGAAAGTCAGCCCCAGCATTTT; CDR3: CSAKTGTSESQPQHF
D: .; J: TRBJ2-7; V: TRBV5-1; size: .; DNA: TGCGCCAGCAGCTTTGATGGCTACGAGCAGTACTTC; CDR3: CASSFDGYEQYF
D: .; J: TRBJ1-1; V: TRBV11-2; size: .; DNA: TGTGCCAGCAGCTTAGATCCCGGCAGGGGAGGGACTGAAGCTTTCTTT; CDR3: CASSLDPGRGGTEAFF
D: TRBD2; J: TRBJ2-7; V: TRBV6-6; size: .; DNA: TGTGCCAGCAGTTACTCGGCTAGCGGCAGCTCCTACGAGCAGTACTTC; CDR3: CASSYSASGSSYEQYF
D: TRBD2; J: TRBJ2-3; V: TRBV7-9; size: few; DNA: TGTGCCAGCAGCTTGGTTAGCGGGAGCGCAGATACGCAGTATTTT; CDR3: CASSLVSGSADTQYF
D: .; J: TRBJ1-1; V: TRBV28; size: .; DNA: TGTGCCAGCAGTTTAAAAGCTCCCACTGAAGCTTTCTTT; CDR3: CASSLKAPTEAFF
D: .; J: TRBJ1-1; V: TRBV5-1; size: .; DNA: TGCGCCAGCCGGGTCCGCGAACCTATGAACACTGAAGCTTTCTTT; CDR3: CASRVREPMNTEAFF
D: TRBD2; J: TRBJ2-1; V: TRBV6-5; size: .; DNA: TGTGTCAGCAGTCAGCTAGCGGGGGGACCATACGGCGATGAGCAGTTCTTC; CDR3: CVSSQLAGGPYGDEQFF
D: .; J: TRBJ2-7; V: TRBV15; size: .; DNA: TGTGCCACCAGCGGGGTTAGCTACGAGCAGTACTTC; CDR3: CATSGVSYEQYF
D: .; J: TRBJ2-5; V: TRBV7-2; size: .; DNA: TGTGCCAGCAGCTTATATGGGACGGGAGAAGAGACCCAGTACTTC; CDR3: CASSLYGTGEETQYF
D: TRBD1; J: TRBJ1-4; V: TRBV29-1; size: .; DNA: TGCAGCGTGGGAGGGACAGCTTGGAGTGAAAAACTGTTTTTT; CDR3: CSVGGTAWSEKLFF
D: TRBD2; J: TRBJ2-3; V: TRBV29-1; size: .; DNA: TGCAGCGCTGAGTCGAGGGGTCTGAGCGGGAGATATGGAGATACGCAGTATTTT; CDR3: CSAESRGLSGRYGDTQYF
D: .; J: TRBJ2-2; V: TRBV5-1; size: .; DNA: TGCGCCAGCAGCTCCTCAGGGGTGTGGAACACCGGGGAGCTGTTTTTT; CDR3: CASSSSGVWNTGELFF
D: .; J: TRBJ1-3; V: TRBV12-3/TRBV12-4; size: .; DNA: TGTGCCAGCAGTTTTACAGTGACTGGAAACACCATATATTTT; CDR3: CASSFTVTGNTIYF
D: TRBD1; J: TRBJ1-5; V: TRBV5-1; size: few; DNA: TGTGCCAGCAGTCGGACAGGAGATAGCAATCAGCCCCAGCATTTT; CDR3: CASSRTGDSNQPQHF
D: TRBD2; J: TRBJ2-3; V: TRBV6-2/TRBV6-3; size: few; DNA: TGTGCCGGCAGACCACACGGACTAGCGGGGGGCACAGATACGCAGTATTTT; CDR3: CAGRPHGLAGGTDTQYF